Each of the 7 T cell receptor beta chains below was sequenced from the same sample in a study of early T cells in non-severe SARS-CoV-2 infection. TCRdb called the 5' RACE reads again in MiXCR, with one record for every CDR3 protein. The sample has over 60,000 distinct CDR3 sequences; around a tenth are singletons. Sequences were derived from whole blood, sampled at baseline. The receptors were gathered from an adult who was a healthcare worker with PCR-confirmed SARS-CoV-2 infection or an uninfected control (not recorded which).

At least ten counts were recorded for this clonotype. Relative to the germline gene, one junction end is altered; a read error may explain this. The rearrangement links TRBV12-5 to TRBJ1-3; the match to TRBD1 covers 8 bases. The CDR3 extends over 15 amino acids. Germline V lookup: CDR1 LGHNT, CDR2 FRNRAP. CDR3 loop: CASGDRDLSENTIYF. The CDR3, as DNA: TGTGCTAGTGGGGACAGGGACCTCTCTGAAAACACCATATATTTT.

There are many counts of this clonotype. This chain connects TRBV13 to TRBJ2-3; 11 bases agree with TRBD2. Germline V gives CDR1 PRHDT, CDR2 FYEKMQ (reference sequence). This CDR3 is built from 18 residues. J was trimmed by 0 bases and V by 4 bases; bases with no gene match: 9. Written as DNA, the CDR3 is TGTGCCAGCAGCTCAGGCACTAGCGGGGGTTCTAGCACAGATACGCAGTATTTT. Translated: CASSSGTSGGSSTDTQYF.

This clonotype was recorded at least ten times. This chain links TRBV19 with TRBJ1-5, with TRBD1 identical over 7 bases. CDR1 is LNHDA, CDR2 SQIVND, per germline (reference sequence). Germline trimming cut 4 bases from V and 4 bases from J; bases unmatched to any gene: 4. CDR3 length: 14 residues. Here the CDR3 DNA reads TGTGCCAGTAGTAATCCACAGGGGAATCAGCCCCAGCATTTT. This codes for CASSNPQGNQPQHF.

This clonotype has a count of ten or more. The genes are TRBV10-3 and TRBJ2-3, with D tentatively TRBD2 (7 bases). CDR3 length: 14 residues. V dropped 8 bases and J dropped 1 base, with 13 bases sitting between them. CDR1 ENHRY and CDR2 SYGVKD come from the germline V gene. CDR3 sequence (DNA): TGTGCCATCGATCGGGGGGCGGGCACAGATACGCAGTATTTT. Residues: CAIDRGAGTDTQYF.

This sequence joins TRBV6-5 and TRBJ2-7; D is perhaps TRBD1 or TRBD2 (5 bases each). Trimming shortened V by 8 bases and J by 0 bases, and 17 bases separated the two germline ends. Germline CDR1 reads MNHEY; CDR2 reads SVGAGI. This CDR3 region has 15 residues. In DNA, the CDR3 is TGTGCCAGCTCAAAACTGAGGGGCAGCTCCTACGAGCAGTACTTC. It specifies CASSKLRGSSYEQYF.

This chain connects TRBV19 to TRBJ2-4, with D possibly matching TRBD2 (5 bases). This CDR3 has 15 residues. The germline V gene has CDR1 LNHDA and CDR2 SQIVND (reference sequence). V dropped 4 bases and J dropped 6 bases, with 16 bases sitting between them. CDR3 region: CASSTAMRVGNIQYF. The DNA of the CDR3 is TGTGCCAGTAGTACCGCGATGCGGGTGGGAAACATTCAGTACTTC.

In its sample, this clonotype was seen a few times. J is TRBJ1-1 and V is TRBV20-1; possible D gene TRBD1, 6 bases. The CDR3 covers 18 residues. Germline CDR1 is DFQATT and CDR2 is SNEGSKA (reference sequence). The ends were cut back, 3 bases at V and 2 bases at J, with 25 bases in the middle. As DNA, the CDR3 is TGCAGTGCTAGTACTTCTGTCGGGCGAATAGGGGGTAACACTGAAGCTTTCTTT. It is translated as CSASTSVGRIGGNTEAFF.